The 3 T cell receptor beta chains presented below share a single source sample, sequenced in a study of beta chain features in type 1 diabetes. The whole isolated RNA underwent reverse transcription, so sequencing captured expressed TCRB transcripts. Libraries were prepared by immunoSEQ multiplex PCR; TCRdb keeps only in-frame clonotypes and omits some of them. The data contain a few hundred thousand clones, approximately 11% of them singletons. Sequencing input: naive CD4+ T cells from blood. These receptor sequences come from a woman under 40 in good health.

J is TRBJ1-3 and V is TRBV30; D may be TRBD1 (6 bases). The germline V and J ends were trimmed by 0 bases and 3 bases, with 15 bases remaining between them. This CDR3 comprises 16 residues. Germline-derived CDR1 and CDR2 are GTSNPN and SVGIG (reference sequence). CDR3 sequence: CAWSVVGRGFGNTIYF. The CDR3 bases are TGTGCCTGGAGTGTCGTTGGCAGGGGATTTGGAAACACCATATATTTT. Together with reference TRBV30 and TRBJ1-3, the CDR3 gives the full variable domain: SQTIHQWPATLVQPVGSPLSLECTVEGTSNPNLYWYRQAAGRGLQLLFYSVGIGQISSEVPQNLSASRPQDRQFILSSKKLLLSDSGFYLCAWSVVGRGFGNTIYFGEGSWLTVV.

The chain couples TRBV5-1 to TRBJ2-1, with 14 bases that match TRBD2. The J segment lost 4 bases and the V segment lost 6 bases, leaving 6 bases of the junction unmatched. The CDR3 has 16 residues. CDR1 and CDR2 from the germline V gene are SGHRS and YFSETQ. CDR3 protein: CASTTGTSGSYNEQFF. The DNA of the CDR3 is TGCGCCAGCACTACCGGGACTAGCGGGAGTTACAATGAGCAGTTCTTC.

The sample holds a few counts of this clone. The V and J genes are TRBV4-3 and TRBJ2-3, with TRBD1 identical over 7 bases. Germline trimming cut 0 bases from V and 3 bases from J; bases unmatched to any gene: 18. The CDR3 extends over 20 amino acids. CDR1 and CDR2 from the germline V gene are LGHNA and YSLEER. The CDR3, as DNA: TGCGCCAGCAGCCAAGATAATAGGCCTCGGCACAGGGGACCAACAGATACGCAGTATTTT. Translated: CASSQDNRPRHRGPTDTQYF.